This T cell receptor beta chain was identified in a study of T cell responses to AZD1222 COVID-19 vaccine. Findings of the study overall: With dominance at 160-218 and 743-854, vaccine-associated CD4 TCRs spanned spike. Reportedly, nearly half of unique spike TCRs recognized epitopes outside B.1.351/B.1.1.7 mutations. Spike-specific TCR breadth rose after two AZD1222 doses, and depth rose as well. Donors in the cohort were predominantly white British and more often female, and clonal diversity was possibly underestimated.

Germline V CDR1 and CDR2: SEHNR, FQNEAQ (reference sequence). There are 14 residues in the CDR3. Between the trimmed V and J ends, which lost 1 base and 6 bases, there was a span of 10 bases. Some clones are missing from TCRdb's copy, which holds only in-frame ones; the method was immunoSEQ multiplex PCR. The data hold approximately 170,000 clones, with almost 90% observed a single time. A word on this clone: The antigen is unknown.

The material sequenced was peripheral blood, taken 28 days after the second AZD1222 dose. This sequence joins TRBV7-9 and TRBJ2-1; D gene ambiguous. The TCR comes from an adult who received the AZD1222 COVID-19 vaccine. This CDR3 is CASSLGLGRNEQFF. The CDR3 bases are TGTGCCAGCAGCTTAGGGCTTGGGCGCAATGAGCAGTTCTTC.